The 14 T cell receptor beta chains presented below share a single source sample, sequenced in a study of regulatory T cells in long-lasting Graves disease. HTBI primers from iRepertoire and Arm-PCR of CDR3 regions yielded the TCR beta libraries. MiXCR, run by TCRdb on the multiplex PCR reads, gives a single entry per CDR3 protein. The table has 350,000 to 550,000 distinct CDR3 sequences, about 14% seen once. Time point meaning: newly diagnosed GD, antithyroid drugs for less than 3 months. Researchers made the TCR library from RNA that was extracted from PBMCs. These data were also reused for a study on T cells in Graves' hyperthyroidism and ophthalmopathy.

Specimen: peripheral blood mononuclear cells (PBMCs), collected at new diagnosis, from a patient treated with antithyroid drugs. The receptors stem from a woman aged 50 to 60 with Graves disease.

This clonotype was recorded many times. This chain joins TRBV12-3 or TRBV12-4 and TRBJ2-7, with TRBD1 as a possible D gene (6 bases). CDR3 length: 16 amino acids. V lost 8 bases and J 1 base, leaving 21 bases between the germline ends. DNA of the CDR3: TGTGCCAGCGCGAGGGGGTTTTCCGGGAATTCCTACGAGCAGTACTTC. This translates into CASARGFSGNSYEQYF.

This clonotype was found many times. V usage is TRBV10-3 and J usage is TRBJ2-1; tentative D call: TRBD2 (6 bases). Germline-derived CDR1 and CDR2 are ENHRY and SYGVKD. V dropped 0 bases and J dropped 0 bases, with 12 bases sitting between them. The CDR3 is 17 residues long. The CDR3 here is CAISESRDGSSYNEQFF. The CDR3 coding sequence is TGTGCCATCAGTGAGTCCCGGGACGGGAGCTCCTACAATGAGCAGTTCTTC.

The sample holds many counts of this clonotype. The V and J genes are TRBV28 and TRBJ1-2; maybe TRBD1 (6 bases). The CDR3 loop spans 16 amino acids. V lost 8 bases to trimming and J lost 6 bases, with 25 bases between them. Germline V lookup: CDR1 MDHEN, CDR2 SYDVKM. For the CDR3, the DNA is TGTGCCAGCCAGTTTATATCAACAGGGAGTCAAGATGGCTACACCTTC. Encoded protein: CASQFISTGSQDGYTF.

This clonotype was recorded at least ten times. The chain links TRBV20-1 to TRBJ2-7; the D call may be TRBD1 or TRBD2 (5 bases each). This CDR3 is built from 13 residues. With 1 base removed from V and 5 bases from J, the gap between germline ends came to 12 bases. Looked up from germline, CDR1 is DFQATT and CDR2 is SNEGSKA (reference sequence). CDR3 sequence (DNA): TGCAGTGCTAGAGGTCCAGGGACCAACGAGCAGTACTTC. This gives the protein CSARGPGTNEQYF.

This clonotype was detected a few times. A clone one base away is much larger, so this may be a read error. The chain has TRBV2 and TRBJ2-3; D gene ambiguous. This CDR3 contains 14 residues. The V end was cut by 2 bases, the J end by 0 bases, with 6 bases between. CDR1 is SNHLY, CDR2 FYNNEI, per germline. This CDR3 reads CASSELFSTDTQYF. The CDR3 DNA sequence: TGTGCCAGCAGTGAACTGTTTAGCACAGATACGCAGTATTTT. Full variable domain (missing parts from reference TRBV2 and TRBJ2-3): EPEVTQTPSHQVTQMGQEVILRCVPISNHLYFYWYRQILGQKVEFLVSFYNNEISEKSEIFDDQFSVERPDGSNFTLKIRSTKLEDSAMYFCASSELFSTDTQYFGPGTRLTVL.

This clonotype was detected ten times or more. The J gene is TRBJ1-2, the V gene TRBV6-5, with 7 bases lining up with TRBD1. CDR1 is MNHEY and CDR2 is SVGAGI in the germline V gene. The V and J ends lost 0 bases and 4 bases, in that order; junction bases with no gene match: 11. The CDR3 spans 17 residues. CDR3 coding DNA: TGTGCCAGCAGTTACTCAGTAGGGGGCGCATCCGCCTATGGCTACACCTTC. This codes for CASSYSVGGASAYGYTF.

This clonotype was counted many times. The chain recombines TRBV6-1 with TRBJ1-5, with 9 positions matching TRBD1. The CDR3 is 15 residues long. The trim removed 7 bases at V and 7 bases at J, leaving 11 bases unmatched. Germline lookup yields CDR1 MNHNS and CDR2 SASEGT. Here the CDR3 reads CASMWTGVGGQPQHF. DNA of the CDR3: TGTGCCAGCATGTGGACAGGGGTTGGAGGACAGCCCCAGCATTTT.

The genes are TRBV2 and TRBJ2-1, with unresolved D. The V end lost 5 bases, the J end lost 2 bases, and 19 bases lay between the germline ends. The CDR3 extends over 17 amino acids. Germline values: CDR1 SNHLY, CDR2 FYNNEI. The CDR3 sequence: CASSYSNDGLAYNEQFF. CDR3 coding DNA: TGTGCCAGCAGTTACTCGAATGATGGCTTAGCCTACAATGAGCAGTTCTTC.

This clonotype has ten or more counts. The chain combines TRBV28 with TRBJ1-1; D is perhaps TRBD1 (5 bases). Between the trimmed V and J ends, which lost 7 bases and 0 bases, there was a span of 9 bases. CDR1 MDHEN and CDR2 SYDVKM come from the germline V gene. The CDR3 length is 13 residues. CDR3 in DNA: TGTGCCAGCAATGCCAGGGTGAACACTGAAGCTTTCTTT. Amino acid sequence: CASNARVNTEAFF.

The rearrangement joins TRBV11-2 to TRBJ2-7, with 11 bases aligning to TRBD1. The germline gives CDR1 SGHAT, CDR2 FQNNGV. CDR3 size: 16 residues. After removal of 5 bases from V and 4 bases from J, the junction contained 10 bases not matched to a gene. The CDR3 loop is CASSPRDRGFAYEQYF. CDR3 bases: TGTGCCAGCAGCCCGCGGGACAGGGGGTTTGCGTACGAGCAGTACTTC. The full variable domain, rest sourced from reference TRBV11-2 and TRBJ2-7, is EAGVAQSPRYKIIEKRQSVAFWCNPISGHATLYWYQQILGQGPKLLIQFQNNGVVDDSQLPKDRFSAERLKGVDSTLKIQPAKLEDSAVYLCASSPRDRGFAYEQYFGPGTRLTVT.

The chain uses TRBV5-8 and TRBJ2-5, with D perhaps TRBD1 (5 bases). The CDR3 totals 14 residues. The V gene's germline CDR1 is SGHTS and CDR2 YDEGEE. Between the trimmed V and J ends, which lost 4 bases and 3 bases, there was a span of 13 bases. The CDR3 DNA reads TGTGCCAGCAGCCAGCAGGGTTATAAAGAGACCCAGTACTTC. Amino acid sequence: CASSQQGYKETQYF.

The J gene is TRBJ2-5, the V gene TRBV5-1, with 14 positions matching TRBD2. With 4 bases clipped from V and 2 bases from J, the junction kept 7 bases outside the gene matches. The CDR3 covers 17 residues. Germline V gives CDR1 SGHRS, CDR2 YFSETQ. The CDR3 sequence is CASSAGTSGRTQETQYF. The DNA of the CDR3 is TGCGCCAGCAGCGCCGGGACTAGCGGGAGAACTCAAGAGACCCAGTACTTC.

A word on this clonotype: With a much larger clone just one base away, this may be a read error. The gene calls are TRBV12-3 or TRBV12-4 and TRBJ2-3; no clear D gene. Between the trimmed V and J ends, which lost 1 base and 8 bases, there was a span of 10 bases. CDR3 size: 13 residues. CDR3 loop: CASSLVVVPTQYF. CDR3 coding DNA: TGTGCCAGCAGTTTAGTTGTGGTGCCTACGCAGTATTTT.

This clonotype showed up many times. The chain has TRBV12-3 or TRBV12-4 and TRBJ2-7; 11 bases fit TRBD2. Unmatched junction bases numbered 7, after V lost 2 bases and J lost 4 bases. The CDR3 runs 16 residues. CDR3 bases: TGTGCCAGCAGTTTACCCCTAGCGGGAGGAGGATACGAGCAGTACTTC. Translated, it gives CASSLPLAGGGYEQYF.